This T cell receptor (beta chain) appears in the sequencing data of a study of tumor-infiltrating lymphocytes in primary liver carcinoma. Across the study: Men and women, 30 to 69 years of age, made up the patients.

With 6 bases clipped from V and 7 bases from J, the junction kept 5 bases outside the gene matches. Germline CDR1 and CDR2: MNHNS and SASEGT. The CDR3 contains 13 residues. Researchers generated TCR beta cDNA from around 510 ng of total RNA, relying on a constant-region primer. For TCR beta, libraries were produced by three nested multiplex PCR rounds using slightly modified ARM-PCR. The first two PCR rounds used TRBV1-TRBV30 primers with a Cbeta primer, nine to eleven cycles each. TCRdb re-analysed the multiplex PCR reads in MiXCR, keeping a single row per CDR3 protein. The table records about 180,000 distinct CDR3 sequences, less than 65% of them present only once. Out of unsorted whole blood came the blood RNA, and germline DNA was extracted as well.

Sample: peripheral blood. The J gene is TRBJ2-2, the V gene TRBV6-1; 7 positions match TRBD1. The receptor was isolated from a man between 40 and 49 years old with primary liver carcinoma and hepatitis B virus infection. The CDR3 DNA follows: TGTGCCAGCAGACTCACAGGGGACGGGGAGCTGTTTTTT. Amino acids: CASRLTGDGELFF.